This record covers a single T cell receptor beta chain. Libraries were prepared by immunoSEQ multiplex PCR; TCRdb keeps only in-frame clonotypes and omits some of them. The sample lists about 110,000 clones; about nine tenths were seen once. These data originate in a study of OX40 agonist ivuxolimab in advanced cancers. The source was CD4+ or CD8+ T cells sorted from blood, collected in a trial of the OX40 agonist ivuxolimab. The sequence came from an adult with an advanced solid tumor such as melanoma, head and neck, liver or kidney cancer.

This CDR3 reads CAWSVADTDTQYF. In DNA form, the CDR3 reads TGTGCCTGGAGTGTGGCGGACACAGATACGCAGTATTTT. The chain carries TRBV30 and TRBJ2-3, with D hard to call. There are 13 residues in the CDR3. Per germline, CDR1 GTSNPN and CDR2 SVGIG (reference sequence). V lost 0 bases to trimming and J lost 2 bases, with 6 bases between them.